This TCR beta chain derives from a study of blood T cell repertoires in COVID-19. The authors' processing: Reference gene primer amplification in the assay estimated nucleated cell counts. Profiling relied on immunoSEQ multiplex PCR, and the TCRdb table lists in-frame clones only, not all of them. From that table come the V and J calls and clone size; the DNA was used to work out D and trimming. The sample lists about 220,000 clones, about 90% seen once, with about 16% in the top ten. This clone was observed a single time. Participant ages covered roughly 18 to 89 years across approximately 25 US areas. Clinical history reported by participants formed the basis on which cohorts were assigned. During the 2 weeks before they entered the study, exposed participants had met someone with a PCR-confirmed or clinician-diagnosed COVID-19 case. With V trimmed by 7 bases and J by 6 bases, 4 bases remained unmatched. The CDR3 contains 13 residues. CDR1 is SNHLY and CDR2 is FYNNEI in the germline V gene.

This TCR was recovered from a man aged 25-45 years who had been exposed to COVID-19. This chain joins TRBV2 and TRBJ2-1; 9 bases agree with TRBD2. The sequenced sample consisted of PBMCs or T cells enriched from blood (not recorded which). DNA of the CDR3: TGTGCCAGCACCCTTAGCGGGAGCAATGAGCAGTTCTTC. Residues: CASTLSGSNEQFF.